This TCR beta chain came from a study of cytomegalovirus exposure and HLA in healthy donors. General study results and limits: Some highly shared sequence variants likely arose as a pipeline artifact. Reports indicate that TCR beta sequences accurately predicted the HLA-A and HLA-B alleles of most subjects.

The PCR employed 60 Vbeta primers together with 13 Jbeta primers. Assay: immunoSEQ multiplex PCR; the TCRdb copy retains only in-frame clones and omits some. In total, the table holds some 72,000 clones. Regarding this clone: The antigen remains unidentified.

This CDR3 contains 17 residues. The germline V and J ends were trimmed by 0 bases and 5 bases, with 19 bases remaining between them. Germline CDR1 is KGHSH and CDR2 is LQKENI. V gene TRBV18 combines with J gene TRBJ1-1; TRBD1 is a possible D gene (6 bases). The sequence derives from a boy aged 5-17 years in good health and CMV-seronegative. Sequenced input: PBMCs. Here the CDR3 reads CASSPPEPGTRETEAFF. CDR3 sequence (DNA): TGTGCCAGCTCACCACCGGAACCCGGGACAAGAGAGACTGAAGCTTTCTTT.